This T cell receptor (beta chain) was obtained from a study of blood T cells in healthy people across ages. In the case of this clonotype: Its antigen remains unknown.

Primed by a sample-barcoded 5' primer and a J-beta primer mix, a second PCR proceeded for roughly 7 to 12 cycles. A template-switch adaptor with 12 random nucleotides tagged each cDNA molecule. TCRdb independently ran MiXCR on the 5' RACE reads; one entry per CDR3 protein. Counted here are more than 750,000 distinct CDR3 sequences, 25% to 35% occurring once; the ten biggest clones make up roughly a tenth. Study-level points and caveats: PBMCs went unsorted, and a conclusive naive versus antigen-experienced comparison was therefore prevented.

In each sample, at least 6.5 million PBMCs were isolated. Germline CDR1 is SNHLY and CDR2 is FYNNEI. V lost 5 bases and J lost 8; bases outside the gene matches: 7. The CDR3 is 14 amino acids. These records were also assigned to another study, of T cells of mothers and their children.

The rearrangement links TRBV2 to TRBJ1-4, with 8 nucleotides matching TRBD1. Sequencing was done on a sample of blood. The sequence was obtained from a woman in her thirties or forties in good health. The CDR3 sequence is CASSPGGDMEKLFF. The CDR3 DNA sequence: TGTGCCAGCAGTCCAGGGGGCGATATGGAAAAACTGTTTTTT.